A selection of T cell receptor beta chains follows, all from one sample in a study of Ad26.COV2.S vaccination and SARS-CoV-2 variants. Clones were read by immunoSEQ multiplex PCR, and TCRdb kept only the in-frame ones, dropping some. The sample records some 300,000 clones, around 85% being singletons. Specimen: peripheral blood, collected in a trial of Ad26.COV2.S vaccine versus placebo. The receptors were sampled from a person aged 18 to 59 who received the Ad26.COV2.S COVID-19 vaccine or a placebo. Each CDR3 is given with its conserved first and last residue. A D gene is named only where the DNA matches it firmly. Rows give clone size only sometimes, using once, few, many, or a class for an expanded clone.

v_call	d_call	clone_size	j_call	cdr3_aa	cdr3_nt
TRBV6-6	NA	NA	TRBJ1-3	CASSPGGFGGNTIYF	TGTGCCAGCAGTCCGGGGGGTTTCGGGGGAAACACCATATATTTT
TRBV5-4	TRBD2	NA	TRBJ2-3	CASSLPGLAADTQYF	TGTGCCAGCAGCTTGCCGGGACTAGCGGCAGATACGCAGTATTTT
TRBV2	TRBD2	few	TRBJ2-7	CASSSLTSVTYEQYF	TGTGCCAGCAGTAGCCTGACTAGCGTTACCTACGAGCAGTACTTC
TRBV14	NA	NA	TRBJ1-6	CASSQYVMTVNSPLHF	TGTGCCAGCAGCCAATACGTAATGACCGTGAATTCACCCCTCCACTTT
TRBV6-5	NA	NA	TRBJ2-3	CASTYAAGFTDTQYF	TGTGCCAGCACGTACGCGGCGGGGTTCACAGATACGCAGTATTTT
TRBV2	NA	NA	TRBJ2-7	CASSGDLVSKGYEQYF	TGTGCCAGCAGCGGGGACTTAGTAAGCAAAGGTTACGAGCAGTACTTC
TRBV5-1	TRBD1	NA	TRBJ2-5	CASSLQGAEETQYF	TGCGCCAGCAGCTTGCAGGGGGCGGAAGAGACCCAGTACTTC
TRBV5-1	NA	NA	TRBJ2-3	CASSLGETTDTQYF	TGCGCCAGCAGCTTGGGGGAAACCACAGATACGCAGTATTTT
TRBV3-1/TRBV3-2	NA	once	TRBJ2-6	CASSPGPFSGANVLTF	TGTGCCAGCAGCCCAGGACCCTTTTCTGGGGCCAACGTCCTGACTTTC
TRBV5-5	NA	few	TRBJ1-1	CASSLQGTTEAFF	TGTGCCAGCAGCTTGCAGGGGACCACTGAAGCTTTCTTT
TRBV7-2	TRBD1	NA	TRBJ1-2	CASSSQKTGGYGYTF	TGTGCCAGCAGCTCTCAAAAAACAGGGGGCTATGGCTACACCTTC
TRBV28	NA	NA	TRBJ2-7	CASGPEGGYEQYF	TGTGCCAGCGGTCCAGAGGGGGGCTACGAGCAGTACTTC
TRBV9	NA	NA	TRBJ1-3	CASSPPGGNTIYF	TGTGCCAGCAGCCCCCCGGGGGGAAACACCATATATTTT
TRBV28	NA	NA	TRBJ2-1	CASSESNEQFF	TGTGCCAGCAGTGAAAGTAATGAGCAGTTCTTC
TRBV4-2	NA	NA	TRBJ2-7	CASSQGGGWSSYEQYF	TGTGCCAGCAGCCAGGGGGGGGGCTGGAGCTCCTACGAGCAGTACTTC
TRBV9	NA	NA	TRBJ2-2	CASDDRSNTGELFF	TGTGCCAGCGATGACAGAAGTAACACCGGGGAGCTGTTTTTT
TRBV19	NA	NA	TRBJ2-5	CASSITRTETQYF	TGTGCCAGTAGTATTACCCGGACCGAGACCCAGTACTTC
TRBV24-1	TRBD2	NA	TRBJ2-1	CATSDLRGTTNEQFF	TGTGCCACCAGTGATTTGCGGGGGACTACCAATGAGCAGTTCTTC
TRBV15	TRBD1	NA	TRBJ2-7	CATSRDRGPYEQYF	TGTGCCACCAGCAGAGACAGGGGGCCATACGAGCAGTACTTC
TRBV7-2	NA	NA	TRBJ1-5	CASSLGLGRVGQPQHF	TGTGCCAGCAGCTTAGGGCTGGGTAGGGTAGGACAGCCCCAGCATTTT
TRBV10-3	TRBD1	NA	TRBJ1-6	CAISDRDSSFYNSPLHF	TGTGCCATCAGCGACCGGGACAGTTCCTTCTATAATTCACCCCTCCACTTT
TRBV3-1/TRBV3-2	TRBD2	once	TRBJ2-5	CASSSGFGGGALETQYF	TGTGCCAGCAGCTCGGGATTTGGCGGGGGGGCCTTAGAGACCCAGTACTTC
TRBV5-1	NA	once	TRBJ2-7	CASSLEAGRYYEQYF	TGCGCCAGCAGCTTGGAGGCAGGGCGTTACTACGAGCAGTACTTC
TRBV2	NA	NA	TRBJ1-3	CASSEVGTGNTIYF	TGTGCCAGCAGTGAAGTGGGAACTGGAAACACCATATATTTT
TRBV28	NA	NA	TRBJ1-2	CATLQGGGGYTF	TGTGCCACGCTACAGGGTGGAGGTGGCTACACCTTC
TRBV3-1/TRBV3-2	TRBD2	NA	TRBJ2-5	CASSQVMPGTIIETQYF	TGTGCCAGCAGCCAAGTGATGCCCGGGACTATAATAGAGACCCAGTACTTC
TRBV3-1/TRBV3-2	TRBD2	NA	TRBJ2-2	CASRPSGGGTGELFF	TGTGCCAGCAGACCCAGCGGGGGCGGCACCGGGGAGCTGTTTTTT
TRBV11-2	TRBD1	NA	TRBJ2-7	CASSRTGGQSSYEQYF	TGTGCCAGCAGCCGGACAGGGGGACAGAGCTCCTACGAGCAGTACTTC
TRBV30	NA	once	TRBJ2-1	CAWSRDFKGEQFF	TGTGCCTGGAGCCGGGACTTTAAGGGTGAGCAGTTCTTC
TRBV11-2	TRBD1	NA	TRBJ2-7	CASSFLRDRVPEQYF	TGTGCCAGCAGCTTTCTCCGGGACAGGGTCCCCGAGCAGTACTTC
TRBV3-1/TRBV3-2	NA	NA	TRBJ2-7	CASSFQYEQYF	TGTGCCAGCAGCTTCCAGTACGAGCAGTACTTC
TRBV11-3	NA	NA	TRBJ2-1	CASSFFLPWGSYNEQFF	TGTGCCAGCAGCTTTTTCTTGCCTTGGGGCAGCTACAATGAGCAGTTCTTC
TRBV16	NA	NA	TRBJ2-3	CASSQYSDTQYF	TGTGCCAGCAGCCAATACAGCGATACGCAGTATTTT
TRBV6-5	NA	NA	TRBJ1-4	CASRRRNEKLFF	TGTGCCAGCAGACGTAGGAATGAAAAACTGTTTTTT
TRBV5-1	NA	NA	TRBJ2-2	CASSSLAGGNTGELFF	TGCGCCAGCAGCTCCCTGGCGGGTGGCAACACCGGGGAGCTGTTTTTT
TRBV19	NA	once	TRBJ1-6	CASSTHRMGPFSPLHF	TGTGCCAGTAGTACGCACAGGATGGGTCCTTTCTCACCCCTCCACTTT
TRBV5-1	TRBD2	NA	TRBJ2-1	CARLSGGPYNEQFF	TGCGCCAGGTTGAGCGGGGGGCCTTACAATGAGCAGTTCTTC
TRBV5-8	NA	NA	TRBJ1-1	CASSVAYTEAFF	TGTGCCAGCAGCGTGGCCTACACTGAAGCTTTCTTT
TRBV5-1	NA	NA	TRBJ1-3	CASSSDAREGTIYF	TGCGCCAGCAGCTCGGACGCCAGAGAAGGGACCATATATTTT
TRBV19	TRBD1	NA	TRBJ1-5	CASSIGPIGDRGRRQPQHF	TGTGCCAGTAGTATAGGACCAATAGGGGACAGAGGTAGACGTCAGCCCCAGCATTTT
TRBV7-9	NA	NA	TRBJ1-6	CASSLAGRSNSPLHF	TGTGCCAGCAGCTTAGCAGGGAGAAGTAATTCACCCCTCCACTTT
TRBV7-9	NA	NA	TRBJ1-3	CASSSSPNSGNTIYF	TGTGCCAGCAGCAGCAGCCCAAACTCTGGAAACACCATATATTTT
TRBV25-1	NA	NA	TRBJ1-1	CASRWDGGGTEAFF	TGTGCCAGCCGGTGGGACGGGGGAGGCACTGAAGCTTTCTTT
TRBV5-5	NA	NA	TRBJ1-6	CASSLQVYYNSPLHF	TGTGCCAGCAGCTTGCAGGTGTATTATAATTCACCCCTCCACTTT
TRBV5-1	NA	NA	TRBJ2-5	CASSLDGRTQETQYF	TGCGCCAGCAGCTTGGATGGACGGACTCAAGAGACCCAGTACTTC
TRBV7-8	TRBD2	NA	TRBJ2-7	CASSRILAGNEQYF	TGTGCCAGCAGCCGAATACTAGCGGGCAACGAGCAGTACTTC
TRBV28	TRBD1	NA	TRBJ2-5	CVTIPGQGREETQYF	TGTGTCACGATCCCGGGACAGGGGCGGGAAGAGACCCAGTACTTC
TRBV4-2	NA	NA	TRBJ2-1	CASSLVGDEQFF	TGTGCCAGCAGCCTGGTGGGAGATGAGCAGTTCTTC
TRBV24-1	NA	NA	TRBJ1-4	CAPTQATNEKLFF	TGTGCCCCCACACAGGCAACTAATGAAAAACTGTTTTTT
TRBV5-1	NA	NA	TRBJ1-6	CASSLRTGTENSPLHF	TGCGCCAGCAGCCTGAGGACCGGGACGGAAAATTCACCCCTCCACTTT
TRBV5-1	TRBD2	NA	TRBJ2-3	CASSLAASGGVRSRDTQYF	TGCGCCAGCAGCTTGGCCGCTAGCGGGGGGGTGCGGTCCAGGGATACGCAGTATTTT
TRBV2	TRBD1	NA	TRBJ2-5	CASSEGGGEETQYF	TGTGCCAGCAGTGAAGGAGGGGGCGAAGAGACCCAGTACTTC
TRBV7-3	NA	NA	TRBJ2-2	CASSLTGNTGELFF	TGTGCCAGCAGCTTAACGGGGAACACCGGGGAGCTGTTTTTT
TRBV9	NA	NA	TRBJ1-4	CASSEGIRSSNEKLFF	TGTGCCAGCAGCGAGGGGATCAGAAGCAGTAATGAAAAACTGTTTTTT
TRBV6-4	NA	NA	TRBJ2-5	CATSLGPQETQYF	TGTGCCACCTCCTTAGGGCCCCAAGAGACCCAGTACTTC